These 25 T cell receptor beta chains originate from one sample sequenced in a study of blood T cell repertoires in COVID-19. Measured with immunoSEQ multiplex PCR; TCRdb has only the in-frame clones, and not every one. The sample yields 250,000 or so clones, 70% to 90% seen once. The sample taken for sequencing was PBMCs or T cells enriched from blood (not recorded which). The source of these receptors is a woman aged 45-59 years who had recovered from COVID-19.

This clone appeared a single time. The chain has TRBV28 and TRBJ2-5, with 9 bases lining up with TRBD1. Looked up from germline, CDR1 is MDHEN and CDR2 is SYDVKM. This CDR3 spans 13 amino acids. The junction had 8 bases not matched to a gene; V was cut back by 10 bases and J by 5 bases. The CDR3 is CAIQQGAGETQYF. CDR3 in DNA: TGTGCCATTCAACAGGGGGCGGGGGAGACCCAGTACTTC.

The J gene is TRBJ1-1, the V gene TRBV4-2; weak D call: TRBD1 (5 bases). Trimming left V 0 bases short and J 1 base short, with 9 bases between. The CDR3 is 15 residues long. The germline V gene has CDR1 LGHNA and CDR2 YNFKEQ. The chain's CDR3 is CASSQDPGQNTEAFF. CDR3 sequence (DNA): TGTGCCAGCAGCCAAGATCCCGGACAGAACACTGAAGCTTTCTTT.

This rearrangement joins TRBV2 to TRBJ1-4; the D gene is possibly TRBD1 (5 bases). The CDR3 has 15 residues. Germline V CDR1 and CDR2: SNHLY, FYNNEI. V lost 4 bases and J 8 bases, leaving 17 bases between the germline ends. The CDR3 DNA sequence: TGTGCCAGCAGTGGAGGCTTCAGGGTTGGAGAAAAACTGTTTTTT. Protein product: CASSGGFRVGEKLFF. Full variable domain (missing parts from reference TRBV2 and TRBJ1-4): EPEVTQTPSHQVTQMGQEVILRCVPISNHLYFYWYRQILGQKVEFLVSFYNNEISEKSEIFDDQFSVERPDGSNFTLKIRSTKLEDSAMYFCASSGGFRVGEKLFFGSGTQLSVL.

The chain combines TRBV18 with TRBJ2-3; D unclear. The CDR3 extends over 11 amino acids. V was pared by 6 bases and J by 4 bases, with 5 bases between. Germline-derived CDR1 and CDR2 are KGHSH and LQKENI. The CDR3 DNA follows: TGTGCCAGCTCCCTAGCAGATACGCAGTATTTT. It is translated as CASSLADTQYF.

The chain links TRBV30 to TRBJ2-7, with 8 bases aligning to TRBD2. Germline V gene data show CDR1 as GTSNPN and CDR2 as SVGIG (reference sequence). This CDR3 contains 14 residues. The V gene end was trimmed by 0 bases and the J gene end by 3 bases; junction bases not matched to a gene: 4. CDR3 amino acids: CAWSVGGEGYEQYF. In nucleotides, the CDR3 is TGTGCCTGGAGTGTCGGGGGGGAGGGCTACGAGCAGTACTTC.

The V call is TRBV5-1, the J call TRBJ2-1, with D possibly being TRBD1 (6 bases). V was clipped by 0 bases and J by 6 bases, with 13 bases between them. Germline CDR1 and CDR2: SGHRS and YFSETQ. This CDR3 spans 15 amino acids. The CDR3 bases are TGCGCCAGCAGCTTGGATTGGGGGCAGGTCAATGAGCAGTTCTTC. Translation gives CASSLDWGQVNEQFF.

The J gene is TRBJ1-5, the V gene TRBV28; D unclear. CDR3 size: 16 residues. The V end lost 3 bases, the J end lost 0 bases, and 12 bases lay between the germline ends. Germline V lookup: CDR1 MDHEN, CDR2 SYDVKM. CDR3 sequence reads: CASSLVSSYSNQPQHF. The CDR3 DNA sequence: TGTGCCAGCAGTTTGGTTAGTTCCTATAGCAATCAGCCCCAGCATTTT. Full variable domain (missing parts from reference TRBV28 and TRBJ1-5): DVKVTQSSRYLVKRTGEKVFLECVQDMDHENMFWYRQDPGLGLRLIYFSYDVKMKEKGDIPEGYSVSREKKERFSLILESASTNQTSMYLCASSLVSSYSNQPQHFGDGTRLSIL.

This clone occurred a few times. This chain connects TRBV28 to TRBJ1-2; TRBD1 matches at 10 bases. V was clipped by 7 bases and J by 5 bases; unmatched bases: 10. The CDR3 is made up of 15 amino acids. Germline V lookup: CDR1 MDHEN, CDR2 SYDVKM. The CDR3 region is CASTQGTGASYGYTF. The DNA for the CDR3 is TGTGCCAGCACCCAAGGGACAGGGGCTTCATATGGCTACACCTTC.

The chain couples TRBV6-8 to TRBJ2-3, with 7 bases that match TRBD2. The CDR3 length is 16 residues. Germline V gene lookup returns CDR1 MNHGY and CDR2 SAAAGT. Trimming removed 3 bases from V and 5 bases from J; junction bases left unmatched: 11. This CDR3 reads CASSYRREGPGDTQYF. The CDR3 DNA is TGTGCCAGCAGTTATAGGAGGGAGGGCCCGGGAGATACGCAGTATTTT.

Points on this clone: In the same sample, other DNA sequences code for this CDR3. The CDR3, as DNA: TGCGCCAGCAGCTGGGGACAGGGCACTGAAGCTTTCTTT. Encoded protein: CASSWGQGTEAFF. The chain is built from TRBV5-1 and TRBJ1-1; 9 bases map to TRBD1. The V gene's germline CDR1 is SGHRS and CDR2 YFSETQ. The CDR3 has 13 residues. Trimming removed 3 bases from V and 4 bases from J; junction bases left unmatched: 1. Together with reference TRBV5-1 and TRBJ1-1, the CDR3 gives the full variable domain: KAGVTQTPRYLIKTRGQQVTLSCSPISGHRSVSWYQQTPGQGLQFLFEYFSETQRNKGNFPGRFSGRQFSNSRSEMNVSTLELGDSALYLCASSWGQGTEAFFGQGTRLTVV.

CDR3 sequence reads: CASSEGNRGEKLFF. CDR3 sequence (DNA): TGTGCCAGCAGTGAGGGAAACAGGGGTGAAAAACTGTTTTTT. The chain has TRBV2 and TRBJ1-4; 7 nucleotides line up with TRBD1. CDR1 is SNHLY, CDR2 FYNNEI, per germline. V gave up 3 bases and J gave up 7 bases; unmatched junction bases: 5. The CDR3 is 14 residues long.

This rearrangement joins TRBV18 to TRBJ1-1; D possibly corresponds to TRBD1 (5 bases). There are 13 residues in the CDR3. The V gene's germline CDR1 is KGHSH and CDR2 LQKENI. The V end lost 3 bases, the J end lost 5 bases, and 10 bases lay between the germline ends. This chain's CDR3 is CASSPEGTTEAFF. The CDR3 DNA is TGTGCCAGCTCACCGGAGGGGACGACTGAAGCTTTCTTT.

This clone has only one observation. Relative to the germline gene, one junction end is altered; a read error may explain this. The gene calls are TRBV27 and TRBJ1-6, with D unresolved. CDR1 is MNHEY, CDR2 SMNVEV, per germline (reference sequence). The CDR3 is 14 residues long. The CDR3 DNA reads as TGTGCCAGCGGTTTCGGCAGGTTTAATTCACCCCTCCACTTT. Translated: CASGFGRFNSPLHF.

This clone qualifies as medium-sized. The genes are TRBV28 and TRBJ1-2; D might be TRBD1 (6 bases). The ends were cut back, 4 bases at V and 4 bases at J, with 16 bases in the middle. This CDR3 has 15 residues. Germline V lookup: CDR1 MDHEN, CDR2 SYDVKM. DNA of the CDR3: TGTGCCAGCAGTTCAACAGGGAGGGGTATCTATGGCTACACCTTC. Its protein product is CASSSTGRGIYGYTF.

V and J are TRBV27 and TRBJ1-2, with 8 bases aligning to TRBD1. The germline V gene has CDR1 MNHEY and CDR2 SMNVEV (reference sequence). V lost 0 bases, J lost 5 bases, and 5 bases stayed unmatched. The CDR3 runs 15 residues. CDR3 loop: CASSLSDRGGYGYTF. CDR3 in DNA: TGTGCCAGCAGTTTATCAGACAGGGGAGGGTATGGCTACACCTTC.

The chain combines TRBV6-5 with TRBJ1-6; 10 nucleotides align to TRBD1. The germline CDR1 and CDR2 sequences are MNHEY and SVGAGI. The CDR3 extends over 15 amino acids. The V gene end was trimmed by 2 bases and the J gene end by 8 bases; junction bases not matched to a gene: 3. This CDR3 is CASSYVDRGYSPLHF. The CDR3 nucleotides are TGTGCCAGCAGTTACGTGGACAGGGGGTATTCACCCCTCCACTTT.

This chain joins TRBV2 and TRBJ2-2, with 12 bases that match TRBD2. Germline CDR1 reads SNHLY; CDR2 reads FYNNEI. V lost 10 bases and J lost 6; bases outside the gene matches: 3. There are 13 residues in the CDR3. The CDR3 bases are TGTGCCACCCTAGCGGGAGGGGCCGGGGAGCTGTTTTTT. This codes for CATLAGGAGELFF.

The rearrangement uses TRBV11-2 and TRBJ1-1; 7 bases match TRBD1. Germline-derived CDR1 and CDR2 are SGHAT and FQNNGV. There are 14 residues in the CDR3. Trimming cost V 5 bases and J 3 bases; bases outside gene matches: 6. CDR3 nucleotide sequence: TGTGCCAGCAGCCTGAACAGGGGTTACACTGAAGCTTTCTTT. Amino acids: CASSLNRGYTEAFF.

V is TRBV6-1 and J is TRBJ2-1; 12 bases match TRBD2. CDR3 length equals 16 residues. The junction had 5 bases not matched to a gene; V was cut back by 4 bases and J by 4 bases. CDR1 is MNHNS, CDR2 SASEGT, per germline. The CDR3 DNA sequence: TGTGCCAGCAGTGGCCTAGCGGGAGGGCCTTACAATGAGCAGTTCTTC. Amino acid sequence: CASSGLAGGPYNEQFF.

The chain has TRBV3-1 (or the pseudogene TRBV3-2) and TRBJ1-1; D perhaps matches TRBD1 (6 bases). In germline, CDR1 is LGHDT, CDR2 YNNKEL (reference sequence). This CDR3 is built from 16 residues. V was cut by 0 bases and J by 1 base, with 12 bases left in between. CDR3 amino acids: CASSQDMGHKNTEAFF. CDR3 in DNA: TGTGCCAGCAGCCAAGACATGGGACACAAGAACACTGAAGCTTTCTTT.

CDR3 amino acids: CASSQPVERRCTDTQYF. The CDR3 coding sequence is TGCGCCAGCAGTCAGCCCGTAGAGAGGCGGTGCACAGATACGCAGTATTTT. The rearrangement uses TRBV23-1 and TRBJ2-3; D uncertain. TRBV23-1 belongs to the ORF category, with a function that is uncertain. Deletions cut 3 bases from V and 1 base from J, with 17 bases between. The CDR3 is 17 amino acids.

This clone has only one observation. The chain links TRBV28 to TRBJ2-5; the D is unclear. The germline V and J ends were trimmed by 6 bases and 3 bases, with 11 bases remaining between them. The CDR3 sequence is 13 residues long. Looked up from germline, CDR1 is MDHEN and CDR2 is SYDVKM. In DNA form, the CDR3 reads TGTGCCAGCAGGGTAGCTCCGAAAGAGACCCAGTACTTC. Amino acid sequence: CASRVAPKETQYF.

This rearrangement joins TRBV7-6 to TRBJ1-5; 7 positions agree with TRBD1. V trimming: 4 bases; J trimming: 2 bases; junction bases outside the gene matches: 2. CDR1 SGHVS and CDR2 FNYEAQ come from the germline V gene. CDR3 length equals 14 residues. CDR3 nucleotide sequence: TGTGCCAGCAGCTCCGGACAGGGCAATCAGCCCCAGCATTTT. This codes for CASSSGQGNQPQHF.

The genes are TRBV30 and TRBJ2-7, with TRBD2 as a possible D gene (6 bases). CDR1 is GTSNPN and CDR2 is SVGIG in the germline V gene (reference sequence). With 1 base removed from V and 5 bases from J, the gap between germline ends came to 15 bases. This CDR3 is built from 14 residues. The CDR3 region has the DNA TGTGCCTGGAGTGCGGGGGACCCCGGGGACGAGCAGTACTTC. Translating gives CAWSAGDPGDEQYF.

The chain combines TRBV18 with TRBJ1-1; D is unresolved. The germline V and J ends were trimmed by 7 bases and 0 bases, with 15 bases remaining between them. The V gene's germline CDR1 is KGHSH and CDR2 LQKENI. This CDR3 has 15 amino acids. The CDR3, as DNA: TGTGCCAGCTTCTTGAGCCCAAAGTTGAACACTGAAGCTTTCTTT. This sequence encodes CASFLSPKLNTEAFF.